This T cell receptor (beta chain) came from a study of spatial heterogeneity in lung cancer. At the level of the study: The donor population consisted of over 55 patients with untreated, early-stage non-small cell lung cancer. In cases with available follow-up PBMC samples, these were sequenced at a median of roughly 24 months after resection.

Each TCR cDNA molecule carried a unique molecular identifier. From the 5' RACE reads, TCRdb called clonotypes with MiXCR, one entry per CDR3 protein. This sample yields tens of thousands of distinct CDR3 sequences, of which roughly 8.9% are seen a single time; 1.9% belongs to the top ten. This clonotype was detected many times. Time point given: blood at routine non-recurrence follow-up after resection. Tumor, nontumor lung or frozen PBMC supplied whole RNA, sequenced without sorting. Germline V CDR1 and CDR2: SEHNR, FQNEAQ (reference sequence). The V and J ends lost 1 base and 4 bases respectively, with 19 bases between them. This CDR3 region has 17 residues.

The specimen was PBMCs, collected at follow-up. V and J are TRBV7-9 and TRBJ2-5; D may correspond to TRBD1 or TRBD2 (5 bases each). The receptor was derived from a female donor with early-stage non-small cell lung cancer. The CDR3 here is CASSLVYRGTLRETQYF. The CDR3 coding sequence is TGTGCCAGCAGCTTAGTTTATCGTGGGACCTTGCGAGAGACCCAGTACTTC.